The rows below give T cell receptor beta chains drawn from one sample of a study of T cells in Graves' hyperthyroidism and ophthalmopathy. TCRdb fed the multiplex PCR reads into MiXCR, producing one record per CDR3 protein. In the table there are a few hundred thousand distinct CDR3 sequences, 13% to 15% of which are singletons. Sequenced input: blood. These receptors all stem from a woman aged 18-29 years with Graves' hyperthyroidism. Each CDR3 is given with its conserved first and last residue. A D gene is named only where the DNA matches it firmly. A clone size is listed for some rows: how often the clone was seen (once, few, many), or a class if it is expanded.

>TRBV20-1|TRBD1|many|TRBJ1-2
CSATGTGYGYTF
TGCAGTGCCACCGGGACAGGGTATGGCTACACCTTC
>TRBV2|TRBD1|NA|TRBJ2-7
CASGQTDREGEQYF
TGTGCCAGCGGACAGACGGACAGGGAAGGCGAGCAGTACTTC
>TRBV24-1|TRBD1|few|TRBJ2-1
CATSAGQGIYNEQFF
TGTGCCACCAGCGCCGGACAGGGCATCTACAATGAGCAGTTCTTC
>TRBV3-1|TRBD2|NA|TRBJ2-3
CASSQDPGLAGNTDTQYF
TGTGCCAGCAGCCAAGATCCCGGACTAGCGGGAAACACAGATACGCAGTATTTT
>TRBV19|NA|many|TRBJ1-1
CASSIEGGGHEAFF
TGTGCCAGTAGTATAGAGGGTGGGGGCCATGAAGCTTTCTTT
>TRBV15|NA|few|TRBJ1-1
CATSRDPPEAFF
TGTGCCACCAGCAGAGACCCGCCCGAAGCTTTCTTT
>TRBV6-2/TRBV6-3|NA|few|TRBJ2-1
CASSYLGTQYNEQFF
TGTGCCAGCAGTTACCTCGGGACTCAATACAATGAGCAGTTCTTC
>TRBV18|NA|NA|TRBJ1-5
CASSPFSEGYQPQHF
TGTGCCAGCTCACCCTTTTCGGAGGGATATCAGCCCCAGCATTTT
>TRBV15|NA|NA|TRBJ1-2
CATSRAGEFHGYTF
TGTGCCACCAGCAGAGCGGGCGAGTTCCATGGCTACACCTTC
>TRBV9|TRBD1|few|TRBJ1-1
CASSVAGGPDTEAFF
TGTGCCAGCAGCGTAGCAGGGGGCCCTGACACTGAAGCTTTCTTT
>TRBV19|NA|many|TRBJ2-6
CASSIQPRAGANVLTF
TGTGCCAGTAGTATCCAACCCAGGGCTGGGGCCAACGTCCTGACTTTC
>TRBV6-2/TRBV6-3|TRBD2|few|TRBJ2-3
CASSGLAGRDTQYF
TGTGCCAGCAGTGGACTAGCGGGAAGAGATACGCAGTATTTT
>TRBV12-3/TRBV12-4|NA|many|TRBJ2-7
CASSQTSYEQYF
TGTGCCAGCAGCCAGACCTCCTACGAGCAGTACTTC
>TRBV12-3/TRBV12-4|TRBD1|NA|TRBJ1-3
CASTYGDRAGNTIYF
TGTGCCAGCACCTATGGGGACAGGGCTGGAAACACCATATATTTT
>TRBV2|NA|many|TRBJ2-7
CASTHLLPGRTYEQYF
TGTGCCAGCACTCACCTATTACCGGGACGGACCTACGAGCAGTACTTC
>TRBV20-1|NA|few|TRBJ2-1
CSASPTGNNEQFF
TGCAGTGCTAGCCCCACTGGGAACAATGAGCAGTTCTTC
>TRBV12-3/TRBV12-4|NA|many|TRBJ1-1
CASSLVGGRGTEAFF
TGTGCCAGCAGTTTAGTGGGGGGGCGAGGGACTGAAGCTTTCTTT
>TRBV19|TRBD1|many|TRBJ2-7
CASRSRTGRGEQYF
TGTGCCAGTAGGTCAAGGACAGGGCGCGGCGAGCAGTACTTC
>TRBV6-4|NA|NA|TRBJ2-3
CASSVRETDTQYF
TGTGCCAGCAGTGTCCGCGAGACAGATACGCAGTATTTT
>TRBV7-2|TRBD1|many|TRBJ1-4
CASSRRDSEKLFF
TGTGCCAGCAGCCGACGGGACAGCGAAAAACTGTTTTTT
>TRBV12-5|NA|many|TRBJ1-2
CASGPAREDHYGYTF
TGTGCTAGTGGTCCAGCCCGGGAGGACCACTATGGCTACACCTTC
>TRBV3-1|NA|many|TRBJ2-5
CASSQDWDLQETQYF
TGTGCCAGCAGCCAAGACTGGGACTTACAAGAGACCCAGTACTTC
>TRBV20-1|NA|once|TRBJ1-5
CSAGTNSNQPQHF
TGCAGTGCGGGTACAAATAGCAATCAGCCCCAGCATTTT
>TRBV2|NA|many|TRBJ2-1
CAITPGVSRLEQFF
TGTGCCATCACCCCGGGGGTGTCCCGTTTGGAGCAGTTCTTC
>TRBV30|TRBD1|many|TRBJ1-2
CAWSPPPTGWYGYTF
TGTGCCTGGAGTCCGCCACCGACAGGGTGGTATGGCTACACCTTC
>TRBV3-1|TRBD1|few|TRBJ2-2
CASSHLSRQGGTGELFF
TGTGCCAGCAGCCACCTCTCAAGACAGGGTGGCACCGGGGAGCTGTTTTTT
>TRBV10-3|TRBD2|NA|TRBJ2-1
CAISGELAGHNEQFF
TGTGCCATCAGTGGGGAATTAGCGGGGCACAATGAGCAGTTCTTC
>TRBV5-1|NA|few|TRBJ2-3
CASSLGLPVTDTQYF
TGCGCCAGCAGCTTGGGCCTGCCTGTCACAGATACGCAGTATTTT
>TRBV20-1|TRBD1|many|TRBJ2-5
CSASIKPRGRETQYF
TGCAGTGCTAGTATAAAACCCAGGGGGCGAGAGACCCAGTACTTC
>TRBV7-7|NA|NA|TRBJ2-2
CASSLQTGNTGELFF
TGTGCCAGCAGCTTACAGACAGGGAACACCGGGGAGCTGTTTTTT
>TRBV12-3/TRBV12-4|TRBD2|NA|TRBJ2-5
CATRLAGVETQYF
TGTGCCACCAGACTAGCGGGAGTAGAGACCCAGTACTTC
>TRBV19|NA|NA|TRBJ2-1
CASNIPQGDSNEQFF
TGTGCCAGTAACATTCCTCAGGGGGACTCCAATGAGCAGTTCTTC
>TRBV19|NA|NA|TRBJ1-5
CASSIAQGDQPQHF
TGTGCCAGTAGTATAGCACAGGGTGACCAGCCCCAGCATTTT
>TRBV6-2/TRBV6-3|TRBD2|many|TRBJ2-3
CASSYTGTSGNPDTQYF
TGTGCCAGCAGTTACACGGGGACTAGCGGGAACCCAGATACGCAGTATTTT
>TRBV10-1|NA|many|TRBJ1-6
CASTKTRVHSPLHF
TGCGCCAGCACCAAAACAAGGGTACATTCACCCCTCCACTTT
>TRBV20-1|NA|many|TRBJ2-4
CSARDHAAGRAKNIQYF
TGCAGTGCTAGAGATCACGCCGCGGGACGAGCCAAAAACATTCAGTACTTC
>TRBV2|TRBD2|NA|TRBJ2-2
CASRQTSVPTGELFF
TGTGCCAGCAGACAGACTAGCGTTCCCACCGGGGAGCTGTTTTTT
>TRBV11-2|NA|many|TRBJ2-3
CASSLSLANTQYF
TGTGCCAGCAGCTTATCTCTAGCGAATACGCAGTATTTT
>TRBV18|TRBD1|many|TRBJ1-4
CASSPRLGGTGDEKLFF
TGTGCCAGCTCACCAAGGCTGGGGGGGACAGGGGATGAAAAACTGTTTTTT